This TCR beta chain stems from a study of blood T cell repertoires in COVID-19. The table came from immunoSEQ multiplex PCR; TCRdb's copy has only in-frame clones and leaves some out. The repertoire consists of tens of thousands of clones, with around 80% occurring once and the leading ten covering approximately 25%. The CDR3 is 12 amino acids. Germline V gene lookup returns CDR1 SNHLY and CDR2 FYNNEI. The trim removed 11 bases at V and 3 bases at J, leaving 6 bases unmatched. Sequencing used peripheral blood. The rearrangement uses TRBV2 and TRBJ2-7, with 8 bases identical to TRBD1. This clonotype was sampled from a man between 60 and 75 years old with active or convalescent COVID-19. CDR3 region: CAGGQGVYEQYF. As DNA, the CDR3 is TGTGCCGGCGGACAGGGAGTCTACGAGCAGTACTTC.